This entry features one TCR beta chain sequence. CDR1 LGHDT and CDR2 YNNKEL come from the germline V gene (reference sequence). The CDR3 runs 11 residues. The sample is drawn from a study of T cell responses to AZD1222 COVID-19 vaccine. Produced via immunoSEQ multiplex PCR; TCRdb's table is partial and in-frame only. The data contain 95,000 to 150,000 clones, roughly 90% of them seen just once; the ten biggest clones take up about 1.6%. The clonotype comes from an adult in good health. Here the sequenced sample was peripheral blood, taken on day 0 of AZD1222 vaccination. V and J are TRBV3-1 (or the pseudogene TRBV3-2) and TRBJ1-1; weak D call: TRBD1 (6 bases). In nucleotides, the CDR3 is TGTGACAGGGACTTGAGCACTGAAGCTTTCTTT. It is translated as CDRDLSTEAFF.